This T cell receptor beta chain was identified during a study of blood T cell repertoires in COVID-19 (dated by TCRdb to the early 2020s). Background for the entire study: Samples from collaborators originated in the United States, Italy and Spain and spanned both the acute and convalescent phases of COVID-19. The samples were drawn from the first 160 participants of the ongoing ImmuneRACE study and from 1,254 subjects provided by 6 global collaborators. Subjects who had been exposed to COVID-19, were actively infected with it, or had recovered from it provided the deeply sampled blood TCRbeta repertoires that made up the dataset. The prospective study material was composed of cDNA or gDNA derived from T cells, B-cell-depleted T cells, or PBMCs. Nearly every sample came with metadata listing a de-identified subject ID, COVID-19 status, age in years and sex. HLA class I and class II types, where available, came from metadata supplied by the sample provider rather than from assay-based typing. The repertoires were released in a freely available public database intended as a resource for research on the immune response to SARS-CoV-2.

As regards this clone: There is no known antigen for this receptor. There are no base qualities to consult, and no much larger clone falls within one base.

Overall study outcomes, separate from this receptor: The quantity of clinical and demographic metadata differed by source and by participant and was supplied without curation.

Collaborating institutions collected whole blood in K2EDTA tubes following their own protocols. For TCRbeta analysis, collaborators shipped samples in one of three forms: frozen whole blood, isolated PBMCs, or DNA extracted from either of those sample types. TCRbeta CDR3 regions were amplified from genomic DNA by means of the immunoSEQ Assay, a bias-controlled multiplex PCR. The paper's data handling went like this. Nucleated cell counts per sample were estimated from amplification of reference gene primers within the assay. To quantify the absolute abundance of each unique TCRbeta CDR3 rearrangement, sequence reads were collapsed and filtered. Productive Simpson clonality was computed per sample as the square root of Simpson's diversity index over productive rearrangements. TCRdb limited this immuneACCESS table to in-frame rearrangements with V and J called. A share of clones is missing; checked studies link under half to unresolved V genes, and the rest is unexplained. V, J and clone size derive from that table, while D and trimming were established from the DNA sequence. The sample records around 190,000 clones, approximately 80% of which are singletons. Of the sample, 1.5% is held by the ten largest clones.

V loses 0 bases, J loses 1 base, and the germline ends lie 8 bases apart. CDR1 SGHRS and CDR2 YFSETQ were looked up in the germline V gene. The CDR3, cysteine through phenylalanine, is 14 amino acids long. The DNA shown is the 42-base CDR3, in frame from base 1. This sequence uses TRBV5-1 and TRBJ2-7, and TRBD1 may be the D gene, going by 5 matching bases. The material sequenced was peripheral blood. The clonotype was recovered from a human donor in a cohort sampled during active COVID-19. For the CDR3, the sequence is CASSLEQVSYEQYF. The sequence in DNA is TGCGCCAGCAGCTTGGAACAGGTTTCCTACGAGCAGTACTTC.